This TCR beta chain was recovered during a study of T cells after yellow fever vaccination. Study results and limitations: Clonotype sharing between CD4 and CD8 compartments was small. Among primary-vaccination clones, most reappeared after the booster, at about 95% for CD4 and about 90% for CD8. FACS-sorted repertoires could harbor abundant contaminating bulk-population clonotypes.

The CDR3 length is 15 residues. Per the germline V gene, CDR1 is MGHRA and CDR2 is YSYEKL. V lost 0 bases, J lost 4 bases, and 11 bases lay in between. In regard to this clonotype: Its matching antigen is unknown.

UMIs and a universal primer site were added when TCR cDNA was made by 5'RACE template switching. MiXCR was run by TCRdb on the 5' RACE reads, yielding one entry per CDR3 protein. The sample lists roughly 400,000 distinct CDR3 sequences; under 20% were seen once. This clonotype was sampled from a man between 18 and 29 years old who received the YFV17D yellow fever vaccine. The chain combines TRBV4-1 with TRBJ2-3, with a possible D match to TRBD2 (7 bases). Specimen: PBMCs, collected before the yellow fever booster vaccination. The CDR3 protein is CASSQEAGAADTQYF. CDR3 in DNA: TGCGCCAGCAGCCAAGAGGCGGGGGCAGCAGATACGCAGTATTTT.